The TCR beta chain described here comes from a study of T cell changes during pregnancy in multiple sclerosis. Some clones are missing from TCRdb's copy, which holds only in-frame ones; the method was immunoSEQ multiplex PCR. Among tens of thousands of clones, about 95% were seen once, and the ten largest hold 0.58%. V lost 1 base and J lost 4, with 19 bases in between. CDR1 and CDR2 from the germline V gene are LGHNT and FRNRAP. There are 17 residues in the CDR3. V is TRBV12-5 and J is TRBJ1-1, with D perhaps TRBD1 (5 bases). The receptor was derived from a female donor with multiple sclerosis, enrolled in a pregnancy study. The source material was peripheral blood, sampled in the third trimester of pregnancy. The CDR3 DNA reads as TGTGCTAGTGGTTTGGCCCAAAAAATGGGAGGGGCCACTGAAGCTTTCTTT. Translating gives CASGLAQKMGGATEAFF.